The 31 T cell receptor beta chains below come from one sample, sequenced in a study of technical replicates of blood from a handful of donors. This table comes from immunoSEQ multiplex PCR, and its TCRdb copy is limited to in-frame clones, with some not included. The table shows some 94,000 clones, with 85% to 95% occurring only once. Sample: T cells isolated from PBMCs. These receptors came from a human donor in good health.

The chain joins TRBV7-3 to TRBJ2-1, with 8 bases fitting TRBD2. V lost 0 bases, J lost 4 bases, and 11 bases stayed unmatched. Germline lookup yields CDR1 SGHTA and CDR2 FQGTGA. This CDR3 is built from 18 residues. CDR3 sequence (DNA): TGTGCCAGCAGCTTAACGGGTAGCGGCGGGGGGATTTACAATGAGCAGTTCTTC. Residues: CASSLTGSGGGIYNEQFF.

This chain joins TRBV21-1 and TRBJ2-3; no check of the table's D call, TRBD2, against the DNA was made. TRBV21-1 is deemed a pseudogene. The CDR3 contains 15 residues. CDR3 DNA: TGTGCCAGCAACATGACTAGCGGGCGCCCGGATACGCAGTATTTT. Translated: CASNMTSGRPDTQYF.

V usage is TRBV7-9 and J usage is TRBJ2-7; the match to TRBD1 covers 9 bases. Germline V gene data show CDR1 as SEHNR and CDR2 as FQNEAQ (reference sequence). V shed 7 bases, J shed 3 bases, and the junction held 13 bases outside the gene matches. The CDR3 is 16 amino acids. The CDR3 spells CASTRDGQGTIYEQYF. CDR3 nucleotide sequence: TGTGCCAGCACCCGGGACGGACAGGGGACGATCTACGAGCAGTACTTC. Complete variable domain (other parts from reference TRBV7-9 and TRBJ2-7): DTGVSQNPRHKITKRGQNVTFRCDPISEHNRLYWYRQTLGQGPEFLTYFQNEAQLEKSRLLSDRFSAERPKGSFSTLEIQRTEQGDSAMYLCASTRDGQGTIYEQYFGPGTRLTVT.

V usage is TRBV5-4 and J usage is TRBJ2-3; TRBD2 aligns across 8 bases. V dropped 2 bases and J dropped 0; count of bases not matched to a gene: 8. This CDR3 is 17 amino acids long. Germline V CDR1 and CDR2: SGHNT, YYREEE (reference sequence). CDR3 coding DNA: TGTGCCAGCAGCTTTGACGGACTAGCTGCTAGCACAGATACGCAGTATTTT. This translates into CASSFDGLAASTDTQYF. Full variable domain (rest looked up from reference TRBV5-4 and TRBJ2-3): ETGVTQSPTHLIKTRGQQVTLRCSSQSGHNTVSWYQQALGQGPQFIFQYYREEENGRGNFPPRFSGLQFPNYSSELNVNALELDDSALYLCASSFDGLAASTDTQYFGPGTRLTVL.

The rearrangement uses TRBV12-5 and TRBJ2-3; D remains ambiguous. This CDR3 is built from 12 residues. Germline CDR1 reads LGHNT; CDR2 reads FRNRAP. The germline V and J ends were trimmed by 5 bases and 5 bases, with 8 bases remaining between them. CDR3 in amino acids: CASGPSGDTQYF. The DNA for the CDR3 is TGTGCTAGTGGTCCGTCCGGAGATACGCAGTATTTT. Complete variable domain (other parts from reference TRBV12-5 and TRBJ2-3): DARVTQTPRHKVTEMGQEVTMRCQPILGHNTVFWYRQTMMQGLELLAYFRNRAPLDDSGMPKDRFSAEMPDATLATLKIQPSEPRDSAVYFCASGPSGDTQYFGPGTRLTVL.

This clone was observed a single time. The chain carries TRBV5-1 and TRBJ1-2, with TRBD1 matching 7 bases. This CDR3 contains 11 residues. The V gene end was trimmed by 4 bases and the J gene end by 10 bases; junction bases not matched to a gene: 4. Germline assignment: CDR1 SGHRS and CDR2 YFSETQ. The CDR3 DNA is TGCGCCAGCAGCCCGGGACAGCACTACACCTTC. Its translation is CASSPGQHYTF.

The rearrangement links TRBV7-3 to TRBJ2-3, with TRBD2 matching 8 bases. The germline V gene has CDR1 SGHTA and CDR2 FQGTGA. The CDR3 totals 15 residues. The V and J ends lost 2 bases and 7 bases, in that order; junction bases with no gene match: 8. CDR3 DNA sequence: TGTGCCAGCAGCTTATTGGGGACTAGTGAGCATACGCAGTATTTT. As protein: CASSLLGTSEHTQYF.

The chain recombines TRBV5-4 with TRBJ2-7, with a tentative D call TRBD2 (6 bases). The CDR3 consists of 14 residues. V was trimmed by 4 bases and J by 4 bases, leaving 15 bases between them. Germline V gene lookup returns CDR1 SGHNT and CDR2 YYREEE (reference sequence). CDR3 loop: CASSQEGIRYEQYF. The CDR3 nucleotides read TGTGCCAGCAGCCAGGAGGGGATTCGGTACGAGCAGTACTTC.

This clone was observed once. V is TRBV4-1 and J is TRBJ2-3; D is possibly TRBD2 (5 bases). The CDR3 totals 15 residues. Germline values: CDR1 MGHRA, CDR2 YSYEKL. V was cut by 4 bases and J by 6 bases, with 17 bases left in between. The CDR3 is CASSRTARAVDTQYF. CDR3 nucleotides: TGCGCCAGCAGCCGTACCGCGAGGGCGGTGGATACGCAGTATTTT.

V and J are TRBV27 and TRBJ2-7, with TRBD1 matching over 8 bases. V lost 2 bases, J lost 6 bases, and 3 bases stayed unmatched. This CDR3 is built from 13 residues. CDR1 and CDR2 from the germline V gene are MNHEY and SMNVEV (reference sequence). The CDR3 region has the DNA TGTGCCAGCAGTTTAGGGGGACAGGTCGAGCAGTACTTC. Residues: CASSLGGQVEQYF.

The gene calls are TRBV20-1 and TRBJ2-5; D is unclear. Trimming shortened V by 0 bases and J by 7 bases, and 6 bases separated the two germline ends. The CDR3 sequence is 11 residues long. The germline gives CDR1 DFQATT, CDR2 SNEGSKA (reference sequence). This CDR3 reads CSAREGPTQYF. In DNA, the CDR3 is TGCAGTGCTAGAGAGGGCCCGACCCAGTACTTC.

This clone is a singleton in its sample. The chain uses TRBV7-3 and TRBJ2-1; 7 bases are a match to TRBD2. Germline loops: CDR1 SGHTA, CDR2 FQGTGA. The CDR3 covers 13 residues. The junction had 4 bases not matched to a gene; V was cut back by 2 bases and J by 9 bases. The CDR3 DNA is TGTGCCAGCAGCTTAGGACTAGTCGGTGAGCAGTTCTTC. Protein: CASSLGLVGEQFF.

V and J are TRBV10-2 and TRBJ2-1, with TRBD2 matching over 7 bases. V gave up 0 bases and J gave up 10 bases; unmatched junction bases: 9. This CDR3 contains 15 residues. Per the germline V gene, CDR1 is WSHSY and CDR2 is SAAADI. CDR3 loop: CASSESGREGREQFF. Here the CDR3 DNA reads TGCGCCAGCAGTGAGTCGGGGAGGGAGGGACGAGAGCAGTTCTTC.

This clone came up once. CDR3 loop: CASSYSGLGLNTEAFF. The CDR3 DNA reads TGTGCCAGCAGTTACTCTGGCCTAGGATTAAACACTGAAGCTTTCTTT. The rearrangement joins TRBV6-5 to TRBJ1-1; D unresolved. The CDR3 length is 16 residues. Trimming shortened V by 0 bases and J by 2 bases, and 13 bases separated the two germline ends. Germline CDR1 reads MNHEY; CDR2 reads SVGAGI.

The CDR3: CASSFLAETQYF. In nucleotides, the CDR3 is TGTGCCAGCAGCTTTCTGGCTGAGACCCAGTACTTC. The rearrangement links TRBV11-2 to TRBJ2-5, with no clear D. V lost 3 bases and J lost 5, with 7 bases in between. This CDR3 region has 12 residues. Germline V gene data show CDR1 as SGHAT and CDR2 as FQNNGV.

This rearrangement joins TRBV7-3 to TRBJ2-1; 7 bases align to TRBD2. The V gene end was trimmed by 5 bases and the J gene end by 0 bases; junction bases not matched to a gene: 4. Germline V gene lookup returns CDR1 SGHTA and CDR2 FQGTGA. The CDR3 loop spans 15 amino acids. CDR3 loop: CASSMSGISYNEQFF. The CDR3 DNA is TGTGCCAGCAGCATGAGCGGGATCTCCTACAATGAGCAGTTCTTC.

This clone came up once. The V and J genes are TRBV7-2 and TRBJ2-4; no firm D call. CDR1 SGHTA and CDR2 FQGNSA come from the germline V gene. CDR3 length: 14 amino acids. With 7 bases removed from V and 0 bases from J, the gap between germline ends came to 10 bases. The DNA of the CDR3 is TGTGCCAGCACCCGGTTCGAAGCCAAAAACATTCAGTACTTC. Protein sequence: CASTRFEAKNIQYF.

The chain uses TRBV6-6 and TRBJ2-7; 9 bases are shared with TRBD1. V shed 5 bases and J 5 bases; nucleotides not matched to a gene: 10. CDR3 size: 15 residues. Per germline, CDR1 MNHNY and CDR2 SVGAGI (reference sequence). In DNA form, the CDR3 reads TGTGCCAGCAGTAGAGTCCCGGGACAGGGCCACGAGCAGTACTTC. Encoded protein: CASSRVPGQGHEQYF.

The CDR3 nucleotides read TGTGCCAGCTCACTAGGGGATGGGGATCAGCCCCAGCATTTT. Encoded protein: CASSLGDGDQPQHF. The chain joins TRBV18 to TRBJ1-5; D is possibly TRBD1 (5 bases). The CDR3 is 14 amino acids. The germline V and J ends were trimmed by 4 bases and 5 bases, with 12 bases remaining between them. The germline gives CDR1 KGHSH, CDR2 LQKENI.

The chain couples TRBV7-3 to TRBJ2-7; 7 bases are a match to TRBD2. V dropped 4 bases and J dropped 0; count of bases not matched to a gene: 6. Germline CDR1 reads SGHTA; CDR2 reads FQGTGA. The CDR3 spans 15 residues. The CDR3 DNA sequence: TGTGCCAGCAGCTGGGGAGCGGGACCCTCCTACGAGCAGTACTTC. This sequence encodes CASSWGAGPSYEQYF.

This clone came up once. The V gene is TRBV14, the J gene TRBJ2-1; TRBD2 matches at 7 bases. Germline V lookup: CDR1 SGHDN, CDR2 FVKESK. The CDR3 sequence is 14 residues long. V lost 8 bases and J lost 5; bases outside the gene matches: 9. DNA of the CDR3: TGTGCCAGCTCCGCGGGAGTAGGCCACAATGAGCAGTTCTTC. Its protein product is CASSAGVGHNEQFF.

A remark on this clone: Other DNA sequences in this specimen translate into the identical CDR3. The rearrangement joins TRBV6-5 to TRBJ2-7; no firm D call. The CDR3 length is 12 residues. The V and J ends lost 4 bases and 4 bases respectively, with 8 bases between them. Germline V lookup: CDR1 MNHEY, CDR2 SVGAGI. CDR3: CASSSSPYEQYF. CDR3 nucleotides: TGTGCCAGCAGTTCATCCCCATACGAGCAGTACTTC.

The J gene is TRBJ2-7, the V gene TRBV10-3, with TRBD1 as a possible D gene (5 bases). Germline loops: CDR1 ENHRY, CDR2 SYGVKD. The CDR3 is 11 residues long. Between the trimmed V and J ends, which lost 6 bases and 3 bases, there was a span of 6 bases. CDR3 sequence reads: CAIRQGYEQYF. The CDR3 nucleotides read TGTGCCATCAGGCAGGGCTACGAGCAGTACTTC.

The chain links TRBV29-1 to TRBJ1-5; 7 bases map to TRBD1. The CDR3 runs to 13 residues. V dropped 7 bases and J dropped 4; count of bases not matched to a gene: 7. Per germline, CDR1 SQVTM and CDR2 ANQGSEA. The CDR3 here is CSAAGTVNQPQHF. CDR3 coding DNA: TGCAGCGCCGCCGGGACAGTTAATCAGCCCCAGCATTTT.

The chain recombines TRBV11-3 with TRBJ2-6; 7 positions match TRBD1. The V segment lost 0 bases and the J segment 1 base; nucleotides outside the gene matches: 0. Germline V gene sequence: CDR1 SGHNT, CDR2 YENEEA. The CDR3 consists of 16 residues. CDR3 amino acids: CASSLETGSGANVLTF. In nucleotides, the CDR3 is TGTGCCAGCAGCTTAGAGACAGGGTCTGGGGCCAACGTCCTGACTTTC.

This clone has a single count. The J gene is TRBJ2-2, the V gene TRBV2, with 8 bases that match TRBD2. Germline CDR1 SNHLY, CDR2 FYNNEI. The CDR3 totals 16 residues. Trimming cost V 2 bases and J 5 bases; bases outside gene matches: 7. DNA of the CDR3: TGTGCCAGCAGTGAATCCGGGAGGGCCGGAACCGGGGAGCTGTTTTTT. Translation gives CASSESGRAGTGELFF. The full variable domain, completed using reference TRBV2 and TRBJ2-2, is EPEVTQTPSHQVTQMGQEVILRCVPISNHLYFYWYRQILGQKVEFLVSFYNNEISEKSEIFDDQFSVERPDGSNFTLKIRSTKLEDSAMYFCASSESGRAGTGELFFGEGSRLTVL.

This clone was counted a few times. CDR3 sequence (DNA): TGCAGCGTTGAACTCCACCTCCAGGCGAACACTGAAGCTTTCTTT. The encoded protein is CSVELHLQANTEAFF. The V gene is TRBV29-1, the J gene TRBJ1-1; D gene ambiguous. The length of the CDR3 is 15 residues. Germline CDR1 is SQVTM and CDR2 is ANQGSEA. The V gene lost 2 bases and the J gene lost 1 base, with 14 bases spanning the gap. Together with reference TRBV29-1 and TRBJ1-1, the CDR3 gives the full variable domain: SAVISQKPSRDICQRGTSLTIQCQVDSQVTMMFWYRQQPGQSLTLIATANQGSEATYESGFVIDKFPISRPNLTFSTLTVSNMSPEDSSIYLCSVELHLQANTEAFFGQGTRLTVV.

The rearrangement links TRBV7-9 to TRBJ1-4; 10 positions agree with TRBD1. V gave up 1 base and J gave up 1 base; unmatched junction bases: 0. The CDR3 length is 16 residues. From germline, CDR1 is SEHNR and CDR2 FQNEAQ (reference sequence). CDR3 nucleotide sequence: TGTGCCAGCAGCTTAGGGACAGGGGGAACTAATGAAAAACTGTTTTTT. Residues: CASSLGTGGTNEKLFF.

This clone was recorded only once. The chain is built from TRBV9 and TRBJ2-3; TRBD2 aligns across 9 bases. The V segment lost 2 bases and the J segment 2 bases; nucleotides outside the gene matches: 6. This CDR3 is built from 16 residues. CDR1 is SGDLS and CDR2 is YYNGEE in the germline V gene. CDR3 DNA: TGTGCCAGCAGCGTCGGATCTAGCGGGACCACAGATACGCAGTATTTT. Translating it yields CASSVGSSGTTDTQYF.

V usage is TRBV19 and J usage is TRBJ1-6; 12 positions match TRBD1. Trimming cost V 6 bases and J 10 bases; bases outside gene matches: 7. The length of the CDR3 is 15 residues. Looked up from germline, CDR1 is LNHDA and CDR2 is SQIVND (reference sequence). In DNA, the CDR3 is TGTGCCAGTAGCCAACTAGGGACAGGGGGCTCACCCCTCCACTTT. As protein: CASSQLGTGGSPLHF.

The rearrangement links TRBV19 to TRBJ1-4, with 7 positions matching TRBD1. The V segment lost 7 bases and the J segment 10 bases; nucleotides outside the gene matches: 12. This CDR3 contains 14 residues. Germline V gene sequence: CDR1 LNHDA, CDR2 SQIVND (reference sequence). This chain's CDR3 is CASTPDRDLGKLFF. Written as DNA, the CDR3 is TGTGCCAGTACCCCCGACAGGGATCTAGGAAAACTGTTTTTT.